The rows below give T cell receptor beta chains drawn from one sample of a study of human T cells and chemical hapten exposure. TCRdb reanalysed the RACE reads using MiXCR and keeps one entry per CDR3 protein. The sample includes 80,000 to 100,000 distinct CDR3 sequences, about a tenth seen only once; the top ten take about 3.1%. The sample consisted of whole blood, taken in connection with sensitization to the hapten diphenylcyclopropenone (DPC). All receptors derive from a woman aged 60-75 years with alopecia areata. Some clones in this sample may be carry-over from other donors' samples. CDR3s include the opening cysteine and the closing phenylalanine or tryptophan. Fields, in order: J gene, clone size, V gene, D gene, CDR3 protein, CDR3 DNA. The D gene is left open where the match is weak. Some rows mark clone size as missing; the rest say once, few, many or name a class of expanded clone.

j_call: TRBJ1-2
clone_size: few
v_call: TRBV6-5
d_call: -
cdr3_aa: CASSYSISGEGGYTF
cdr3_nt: TGTGCCAGCAGTTACTCGATAAGCGGGGAAGGTGGCTACACCTTC

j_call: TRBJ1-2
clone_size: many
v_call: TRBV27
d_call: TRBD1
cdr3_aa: CASSPGQERGYTF
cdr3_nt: TGTGCCAGCAGTCCGGGACAGGAGAGAGGCTACACCTTC

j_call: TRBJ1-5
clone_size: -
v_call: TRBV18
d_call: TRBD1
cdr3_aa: CASSPLQGSEQPQHF
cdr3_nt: TGTGCCAGCTCACCACTACAGGGGTCGGAGCAGCCCCAGCATTTT

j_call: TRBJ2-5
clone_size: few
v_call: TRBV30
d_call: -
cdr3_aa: CAWSSGETQYF
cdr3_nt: TGTGCCTGGAGTAGTGGTGAGACCCAGTACTTC

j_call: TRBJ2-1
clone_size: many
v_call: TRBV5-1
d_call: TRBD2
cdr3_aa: CASSPDAPGLAADNEQFF
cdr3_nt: TGCGCCAGCAGCCCGGACGCGCCGGGACTAGCGGCGGACAATGAGCAGTTCTTC

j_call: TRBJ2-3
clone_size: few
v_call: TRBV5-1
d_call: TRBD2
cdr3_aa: CASSFEGRGDTDTQYF
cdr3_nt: TGCGCCAGCAGCTTCGAGGGGCGGGGGGATACAGATACGCAGTATTTT

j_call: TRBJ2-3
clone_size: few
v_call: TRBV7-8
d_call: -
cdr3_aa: CASSLRGASWTDTQYF
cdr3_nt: TGTGCCAGCAGCTTAAGGGGGGCCTCTTGGACAGATACGCAGTATTTT

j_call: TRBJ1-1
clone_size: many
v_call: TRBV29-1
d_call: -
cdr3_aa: CSVAYRVDLGAFF
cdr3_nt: TGCAGCGTTGCGTACAGGGTGGACCTAGGGGCTTTCTTT

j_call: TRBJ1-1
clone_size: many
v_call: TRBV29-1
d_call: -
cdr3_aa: CSGRRMNTEAFF
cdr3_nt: TGCAGCGGTCGGCGGATGAACACTGAAGCTTTCTTT

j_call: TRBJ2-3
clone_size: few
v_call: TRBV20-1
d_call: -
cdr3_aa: CSASGLALTDTQYF
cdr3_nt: TGCAGTGCTAGTGGTCTAGCGCTCACAGATACGCAGTATTTT

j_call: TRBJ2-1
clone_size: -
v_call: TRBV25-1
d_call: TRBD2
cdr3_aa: CASSEGTSGGDEQFF
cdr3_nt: TGTGCCAGCAGTGAAGGGACTAGCGGGGGGGATGAGCAGTTCTTC

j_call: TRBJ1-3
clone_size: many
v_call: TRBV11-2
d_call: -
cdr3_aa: CASSLEPAKENTIYF
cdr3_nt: TGTGCCAGCAGCTTAGAGCCAGCCAAGGAAAACACCATATATTTT

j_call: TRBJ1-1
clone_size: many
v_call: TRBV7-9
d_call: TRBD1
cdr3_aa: CASSLELFRQGALDAFF
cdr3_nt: TGTGCCAGCAGCTTAGAACTATTCAGACAGGGGGCCCTTGATGCTTTCTTT

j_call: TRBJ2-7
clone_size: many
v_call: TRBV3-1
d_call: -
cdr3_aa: CASSQDRARAYEQYF
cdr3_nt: TGTGCCAGCAGCCAAGACCGGGCCAGGGCCTACGAGCAGTACTTC

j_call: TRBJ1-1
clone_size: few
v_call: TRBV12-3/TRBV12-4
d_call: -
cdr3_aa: CASSLEGGMNTEAFF
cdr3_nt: TGTGCCAGCAGTTTAGAGGGCGGGATGAACACTGAAGCTTTCTTT

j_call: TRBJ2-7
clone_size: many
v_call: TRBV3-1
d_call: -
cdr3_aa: CASSQEGRDFYEQYF
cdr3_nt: TGTGCCAGCAGCCAAGAAGGTAGGGACTTCTACGAGCAGTACTTC

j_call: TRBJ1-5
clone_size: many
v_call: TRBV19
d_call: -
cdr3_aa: CASSVGLDSYSRNQPQHF
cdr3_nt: TGTGCCAGTAGTGTAGGCCTGGACAGCTACTCCCGCAATCAGCCCCAGCATTTT

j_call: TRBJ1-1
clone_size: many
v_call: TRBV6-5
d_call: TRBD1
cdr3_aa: CASSYRDSDTEAFF
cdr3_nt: TGTGCCAGCAGTTATCGGGACAGTGACACTGAAGCTTTCTTT

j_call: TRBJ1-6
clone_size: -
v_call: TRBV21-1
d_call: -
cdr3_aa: CASSKAAAPTTIIHPSPYPLHF
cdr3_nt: TGTGCCAGCAGCAAAGCGGCGGCCCCTACGACTATAATTCACCCCTCCCCCTACCCCCTCCACTTT

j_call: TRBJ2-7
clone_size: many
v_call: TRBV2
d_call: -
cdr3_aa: CASSETYAWDHSYEQYF
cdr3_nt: TGTGCCAGCAGTGAAACCTACGCGTGGGACCACTCCTACGAGCAGTACTTC

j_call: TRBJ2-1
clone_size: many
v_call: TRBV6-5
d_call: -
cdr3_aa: CASRNYNEQFF
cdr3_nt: TGTGCCAGCAGGAACTACAATGAGCAGTTCTTC

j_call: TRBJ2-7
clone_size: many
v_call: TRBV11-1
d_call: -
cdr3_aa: CASSFISEGEQYF
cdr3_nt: TGTGCCAGCAGCTTTATTTCGGAGGGCGAGCAGTACTTC

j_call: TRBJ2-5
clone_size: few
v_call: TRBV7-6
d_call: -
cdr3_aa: CASSLDLVVQGSQETQYF
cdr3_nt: TGTGCCAGCAGCTTAGACCTCGTGGTACAGGGTAGCCAAGAGACCCAGTACTTC

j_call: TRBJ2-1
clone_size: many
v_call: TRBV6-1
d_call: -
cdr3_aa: CASSDLNEQFF
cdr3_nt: TGTGCCAGCAGTGATTTGAATGAGCAGTTCTTC

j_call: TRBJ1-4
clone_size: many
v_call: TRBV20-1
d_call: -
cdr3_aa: CSARVALGTEKLFF
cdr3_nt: TGCAGTGCTAGAGTGGCCCTAGGCACTGAAAAACTGTTTTTT

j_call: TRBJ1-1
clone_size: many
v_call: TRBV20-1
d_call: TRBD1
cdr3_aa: CSVRQGSNTEAFF
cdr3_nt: TGCAGTGTACGACAGGGCTCGAACACTGAAGCTTTCTTT

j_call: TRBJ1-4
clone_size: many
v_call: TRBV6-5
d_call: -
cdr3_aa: CASRTPVGAGDEKLFF
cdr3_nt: TGTGCCAGCAGAACCCCCGTGGGGGCAGGAGATGAAAAACTGTTTTTT

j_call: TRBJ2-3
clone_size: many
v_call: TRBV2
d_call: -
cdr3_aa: CASSSNLPTDTQYF
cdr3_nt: TGTGCCAGCAGTTCAAACCTTCCCACAGATACGCAGTATTTT

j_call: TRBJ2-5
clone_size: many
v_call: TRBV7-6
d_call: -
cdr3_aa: CASSLAPQETQYF
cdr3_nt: TGTGCCAGCAGCTTAGCGCCCCAAGAGACCCAGTACTTC

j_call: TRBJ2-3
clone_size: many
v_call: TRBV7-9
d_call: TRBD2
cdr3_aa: CASSPGLAGGTDTQYF
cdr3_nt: TGTGCCAGCAGCCCGGGACTAGCGGGGGGCACAGATACGCAGTATTTT

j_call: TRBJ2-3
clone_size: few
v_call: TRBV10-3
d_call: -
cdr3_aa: CAITPGHPTDTQYF
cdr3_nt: TGTGCCATCACACCCGGACACCCCACAGATACGCAGTATTTT

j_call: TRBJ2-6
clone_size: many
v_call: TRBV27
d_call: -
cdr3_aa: CASSFGQSSTGANVLTF
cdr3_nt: TGTGCCAGCAGTTTCGGGCAGTCTAGTACTGGGGCCAACGTCCTGACTTTC

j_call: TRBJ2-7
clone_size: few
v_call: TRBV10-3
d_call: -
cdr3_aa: CAISEKRPEQYF
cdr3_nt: TGTGCCATCAGTGAGAAGAGACCAGAGCAGTACTTC

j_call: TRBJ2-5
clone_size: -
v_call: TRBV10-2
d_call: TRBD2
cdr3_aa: CAIQSGRRKTQYF
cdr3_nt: TGCGCCATCCAGAGCGGGAGGAGGAAGACCCAGTACTTC

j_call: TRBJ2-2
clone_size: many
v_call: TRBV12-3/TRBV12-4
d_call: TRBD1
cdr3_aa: CASRGTANTGELFF
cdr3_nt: TGTGCCAGCAGGGGGACAGCTAACACCGGGGAGCTGTTTTTT

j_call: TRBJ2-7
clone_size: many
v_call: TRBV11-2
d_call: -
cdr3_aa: CASSLGQGLSNLEQYF
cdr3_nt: TGTGCCAGCAGCCTAGGCCAGGGACTTTCAAATCTTGAGCAGTACTTC

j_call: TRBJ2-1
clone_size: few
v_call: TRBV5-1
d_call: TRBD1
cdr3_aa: CASSLAGQGYYNEQFF
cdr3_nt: TGCGCCAGCAGCTTGGCTGGACAGGGATACTACAATGAGCAGTTCTTC

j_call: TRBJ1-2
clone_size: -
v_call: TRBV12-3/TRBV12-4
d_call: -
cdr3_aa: CASSLVYNYGYTF
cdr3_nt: TGTGCCAGCAGTTTAGTCTATAACTATGGCTACACCTTC

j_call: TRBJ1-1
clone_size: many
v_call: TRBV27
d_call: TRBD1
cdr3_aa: CASRQGARGTEAFF
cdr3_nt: TGTGCCAGTCGACAGGGGGCGAGAGGTACTGAAGCTTTCTTT

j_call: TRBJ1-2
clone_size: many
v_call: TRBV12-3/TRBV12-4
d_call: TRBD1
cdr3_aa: CASGQQGPNYGYTF
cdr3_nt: TGTGCCAGCGGACAACAGGGGCCTAACTATGGCTACACCTTC

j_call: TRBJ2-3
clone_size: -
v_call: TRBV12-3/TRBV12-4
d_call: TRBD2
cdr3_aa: CASSLQAGGLDTQYF
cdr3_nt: TGTGCCAGCAGTCTCCAAGCGGGGGGGCTAGATACGCAGTATTTT

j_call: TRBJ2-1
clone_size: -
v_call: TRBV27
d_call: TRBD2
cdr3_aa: CASSPINTNIAGPNYNEQFF
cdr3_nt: TGTGCCAGCAGCCCTATAAACACTAATATAGCGGGTCCGAATTACAATGAGCAGTTCTTC

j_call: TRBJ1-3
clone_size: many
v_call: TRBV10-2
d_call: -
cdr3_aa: CASSLLLNTIYF
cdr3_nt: TGCGCCAGCAGCCTATTGCTAAACACCATATATTTT

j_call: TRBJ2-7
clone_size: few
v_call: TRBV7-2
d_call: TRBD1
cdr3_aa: CASSPRTGAAVEQYF
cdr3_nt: TGTGCCAGCAGCCCCCGGACAGGGGCGGCGGTCGAGCAGTACTTC

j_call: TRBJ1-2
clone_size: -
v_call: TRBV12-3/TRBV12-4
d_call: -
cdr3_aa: CASSFESVFYGYTF
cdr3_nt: TGTGCCAGCAGTTTCGAGTCGGTATTCTATGGCTACACCTTC

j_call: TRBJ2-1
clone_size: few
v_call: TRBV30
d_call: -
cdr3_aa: CAWSQGSTNEQFF
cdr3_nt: TGTGCCTGGAGTCAGGGGTCCACGAATGAGCAGTTCTTC

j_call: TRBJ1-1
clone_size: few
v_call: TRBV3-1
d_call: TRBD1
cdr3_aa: CASSPSGGGGFFVAEAFF
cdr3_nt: TGTGCCAGCAGCCCAAGTGGAGGGGGCGGATTTTTCGTGGCTGAAGCTTTCTTT

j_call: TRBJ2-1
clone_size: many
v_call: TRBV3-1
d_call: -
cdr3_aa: CASSQDRVNSYNEQFF
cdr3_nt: TGTGCCAGCAGCCAAGACAGGGTCAACTCCTACAATGAGCAGTTCTTC

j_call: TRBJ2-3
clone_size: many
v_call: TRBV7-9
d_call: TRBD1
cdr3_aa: CASSSPVDRARTDTQYF
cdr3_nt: TGTGCCAGCAGCTCCCCTGTTGACAGGGCTCGAACAGATACGCAGTATTTT

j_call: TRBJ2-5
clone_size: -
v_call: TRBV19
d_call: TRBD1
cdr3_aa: CASGEATGPQTQYF
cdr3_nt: TGTGCCAGCGGGGAAGCGACAGGGCCGCAGACCCAGTACTTC

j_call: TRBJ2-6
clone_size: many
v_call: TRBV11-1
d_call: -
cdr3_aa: CASSLTVTVGANVLTF
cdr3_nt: TGTGCCAGCAGCTTAACGGTGACGGTTGGGGCCAACGTCCTGACTTTC

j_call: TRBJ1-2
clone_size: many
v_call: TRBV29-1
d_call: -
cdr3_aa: CSVVQDGYTF
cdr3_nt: TGCAGCGTTGTACAGGATGGCTACACCTTC